The present TCR beta chain was sequenced within a study of blood T cell repertoires in COVID-19. Participant ages covered about 18 to 89 years across 25 or so US areas. The germline gives CDR1 SGDLS, CDR2 YYNGEE. The CDR3 runs to 15 residues. J gave up 2 bases and V 9 bases, and 7 bases lay outside the gene matches. The method was immunoSEQ multiplex PCR; TCRdb's version includes in-frame clones alone and lacks a portion of them. The sample includes about 280,000 clones, less than 85% of them seen just once. This clonotype was sampled from a woman in her 50s who had recovered from COVID-19. The J gene is TRBJ2-1, the V gene TRBV9, with 11 bases aligning to TRBD2. Sequencing was carried out using PBMCs or T cells enriched from blood (not recorded which). The CDR3 DNA is TGTGCCATCTTTAGCGGGAGGGGGCCCTACAATGAGCAGTTCTTC. Translating gives CAIFSGRGPYNEQFF.